The sequence of this TCR beta chain was determined in a study of T-cell memory formation after mild COVID-19. Overall study context: TCR clusters were largely donor specific.

5'RACE with constant-segment primers built TCRalpha and TCRbeta cDNA libraries with UMIs. TCRdb re-called the 5' RACE reads with MiXCR, one entry per CDR3 protein. Of approximately 250,000 distinct CDR3 sequences in the sample, 15% to 20% are singletons; the top ten hold 22%. To note about this clonotype: No antigen is known for it.

Study-wide findings and caveats: CD8+ contracting clones occupied EMRA, while CD4+ ones occupied mainly CM and EM. Cross-reactive memory seemingly joined, as some responding clones were found in pre-infection memory.

The germline V and J ends were trimmed by 3 bases and 3 bases, with 9 bases remaining between them. This CDR3 has 13 amino acids. Looked up from germline, CDR1 is MNHEY and CDR2 is SMNVEV (reference sequence). The sequence was collected from a man in his late teens or twenties who had mild COVID-19 (a few samples of this study predate the infection). Cell type and time point are not known. Sequencing used PBMCs or a T cell subset sorted from them (not recorded which). V and J are TRBV27 and TRBJ2-7; the D is unclear. The CDR3 sequence: CASSLGQNYEQYV. In DNA form, the CDR3 reads TGTGCCAGCAGTTTGGGCCAGAACTACGAGCAGTACGTC.